This T cell receptor beta chain emerged from a study of CD8 T cell repertoires and HIV-1 epitope variants. About the research overall: Each of Twenty-five Gag and Nef epitope peptides stimulated a separate culture.

Measured with immunoSEQ multiplex PCR; TCRdb has only the in-frame clones, and not every one. The sample shows 7,300 or so clones, around 60% of them seen only once. On this clone: Its antigen is not identified.

V lost 5 bases, J lost 1 base, and 2 bases stayed unmatched. Germline CDR1 and CDR2: MDHEN and SYDVKM. The CDR3 consists of 14 residues. The chain combines TRBV28 with TRBJ1-3; 7 positions agree with TRBD1. The receptor's source is a male donor with HIV. The material sequenced was cultured CD8+ T cells derived from PBMCs. Written as DNA, the CDR3 is TGTGCCAGCAGTCAGACAGGGTCTGGAAACACCATATATTTT. This gives the protein CASSQTGSGNTIYF.